This entry describes one TCR beta chain. Repertoires were generated with immunoSEQ multiplex PCR, while TCRdb's copy carries only in-frame clones and drops some. This table has just under 65,000 clones, about 74% appearing once. The sample belongs to a study of T cells in tumors after PD-1 blockade. Study details: Prior checkpoint blockade, systemic immunosuppressant use, or anti-cancer therapy within 4 weeks excluded patients. Patients received pembrolizumab 200 mg every 3 weeks or cemiplimab 350 mg every 2 weeks.

Trimming shortened V by 1 base and J by 7 bases, and 14 bases separated the two germline ends. The CDR3 contains 14 residues. Germline loops: CDR1 SGHRS, CDR2 YFSETQ. This TCR was recovered from a human donor with basal cell carcinoma. The material was PBMCs, obtained after anti-PD-1 treatment. J is TRBJ2-5 and V is TRBV5-1, with D tentatively TRBD1 (5 bases). The CDR3 loop reads CASSLNPAQGTQYF. The CDR3 DNA sequence: TGCGCCAGCAGCTTGAATCCAGCCCAGGGGACCCAGTACTTC. Full variable domain (rest looked up from reference TRBV5-1 and TRBJ2-5): KAGVTQTPRYLIKTRGQQVTLSCSPISGHRSVSWYQQTPGQGLQFLFEYFSETQRNKGNFPGRFSGRQFSNSRSEMNVSTLELGDSALYLCASSLNPAQGTQYFGPGTRLLVL.